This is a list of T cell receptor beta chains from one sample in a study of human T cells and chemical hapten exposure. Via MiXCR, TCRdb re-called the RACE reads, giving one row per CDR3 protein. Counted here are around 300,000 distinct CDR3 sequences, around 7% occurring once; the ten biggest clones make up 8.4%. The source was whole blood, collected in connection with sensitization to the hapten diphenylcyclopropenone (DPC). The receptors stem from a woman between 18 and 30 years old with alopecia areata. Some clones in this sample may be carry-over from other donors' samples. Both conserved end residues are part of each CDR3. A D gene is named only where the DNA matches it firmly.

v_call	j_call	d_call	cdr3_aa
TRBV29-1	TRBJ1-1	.	CSVLKRGKGTEAFF
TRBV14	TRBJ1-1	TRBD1	CASSPWTGMNTEAFF
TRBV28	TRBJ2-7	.	CASSHDPDSSSYEQYF
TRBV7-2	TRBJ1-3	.	CASSFFYGSSGNTIYF
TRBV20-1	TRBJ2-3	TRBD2	CSAGNGWSGSGGALNTQYF
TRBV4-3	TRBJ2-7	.	CASSQGQDGSYEQYF
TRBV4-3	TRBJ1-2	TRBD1	CASSQTGDYYGYTF
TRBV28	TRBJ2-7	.	CASSERAYEQYF
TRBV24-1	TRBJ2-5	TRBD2	CATSDLGTSGVETQYF
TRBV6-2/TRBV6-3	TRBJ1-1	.	CASRVTERAEAFF
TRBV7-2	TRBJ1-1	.	CASSLAPGRNTEAFF
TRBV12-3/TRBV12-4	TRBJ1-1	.	CASSFDRPNTEAFF
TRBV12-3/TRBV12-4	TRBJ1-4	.	CASSLWGLRTNEKLFF
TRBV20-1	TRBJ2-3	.	CSARDPVNTDTQYF
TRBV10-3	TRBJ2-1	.	CAISESRASGDRNEQFF
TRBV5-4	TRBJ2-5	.	CASSQATYLQETQYF
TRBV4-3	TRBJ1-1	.	CASSQDRENTEAFF
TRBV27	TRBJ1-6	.	CASSLSTGSSPLHF
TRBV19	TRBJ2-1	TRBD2	CATTRAGGSYNEQFF
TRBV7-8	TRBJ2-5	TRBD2	CASSSTGTSVETQYF
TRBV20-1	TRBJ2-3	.	CSAREQGRPADTQYF
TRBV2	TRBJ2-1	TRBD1	CALARDRASYNEQFF
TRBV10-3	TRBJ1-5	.	CAIRRQELSNQPQHF
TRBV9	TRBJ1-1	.	CASSVNAGRTEAFF
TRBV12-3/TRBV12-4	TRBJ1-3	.	CASPDRPSSGNTIYF
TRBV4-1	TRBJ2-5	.	CASSQVSWEETQYF
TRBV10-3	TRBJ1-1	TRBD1	CAISGQGSEAFF
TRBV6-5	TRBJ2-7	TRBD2	CASSYWGLADSYEQYF
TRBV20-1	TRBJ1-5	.	CSAPRQANQPQHF
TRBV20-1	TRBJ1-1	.	CSALAQGEGTEAFF
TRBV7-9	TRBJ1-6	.	CASNSGALLSYNSPLHF
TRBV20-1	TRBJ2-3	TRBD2	CSARPGLAIDTQYF
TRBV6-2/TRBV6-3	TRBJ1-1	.	CASSYSSRGAGNTEAFF
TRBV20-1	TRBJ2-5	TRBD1	CSARAGQGGQETQYF
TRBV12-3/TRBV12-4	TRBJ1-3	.	CASTGNENTIYF
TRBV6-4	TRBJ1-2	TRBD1	CASSPRTGRDNYGYTF
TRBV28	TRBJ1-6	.	CASTSSGAYNSPLHF
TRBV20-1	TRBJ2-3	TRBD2	CSAIPTSGGSTDTQYF
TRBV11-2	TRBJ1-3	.	CASSPPSFGNTIYF
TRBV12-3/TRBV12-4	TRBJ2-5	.	CASRGGRILTQYF
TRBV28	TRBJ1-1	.	CASSETNTEAFF
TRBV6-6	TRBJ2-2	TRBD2	CASGGLGNTGELFF
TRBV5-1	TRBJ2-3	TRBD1	CASSRDRGGPDTQYF
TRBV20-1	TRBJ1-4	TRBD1	CSAPGQGARNEKLFF
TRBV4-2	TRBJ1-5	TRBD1	CASSQGGQLNQPQHF
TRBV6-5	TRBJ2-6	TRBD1	CASSSDRGDNVLTF
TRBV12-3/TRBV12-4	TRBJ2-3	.	CASFLLGGAGDTQYF
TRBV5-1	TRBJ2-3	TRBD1	CASIQGQGPDTQYF
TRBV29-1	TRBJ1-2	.	CSVEESRYPSYGYTF